This T cell receptor (beta chain) was found in a study of beta chain features in type 1 diabetes. Sequenced material consisted of expressed TCRB transcripts (all of the isolated RNA was reverse transcribed). Method: immunoSEQ multiplex PCR; TCRdb's copy keeps in-frame clones and lacks some. The profile covers 400,000 to 450,000 clones, with roughly 13% appearing a single time and roughly 0.033% taken by the ten largest. A word on this clone: The antigen is undetermined.

General study results and limits: Moderately but significantly shorter TCRB CDR3s were found in Type 1 diabetes patients in all four CD4+ subsets. Short templates might get an advantage during PCR, and this would be equal in patients and controls.

The CDR3 spans 15 residues. V shed 4 bases, J shed 2 bases, and the junction held 0 bases outside the gene matches. Germline loops: CDR1 SGHAT, CDR2 FQDESV (reference sequence). This TCR was recovered from a young man in good health. The chain employs TRBV11-1 and TRBJ2-1; 12 bases map to TRBD2. The sequenced sample was naive CD4+ T cells from blood. The CDR3 here is CASSSSGRAYNEQFF. The CDR3 coding sequence is TGTGCCAGCAGCTCTAGCGGGAGGGCCTACAATGAGCAGTTCTTC.